Included here is one T cell receptor (beta chain) sequence, with context. Its target is not known. Looked up from germline, CDR1 is SGHDT and CDR2 is YYEEEE. With V trimmed by 2 bases and J by 7 bases, 9 bases remained unmatched. CDR3 length: 15 amino acids. These data come from a study of response to subunit inactivated influenza vaccine. Regarding the study as a whole: Authors suggested each seasonal influenza vaccination recruits few new T cells.

Via MiXCR, TCRdb re-called the RT-PCR reads, giving one row per CDR3 protein. The table records over 800,000 distinct CDR3 sequences, 21% of them present only once. Sequencing was performed on PBMCs from blood, taken 5 to 6 days after vaccination. V gene TRBV5-6 combines with J gene TRBJ2-1; 7 bases line up with TRBD2. The source is a man aged 50-59 years who received an inactivated influenza vaccine. In nucleotides, the CDR3 is TGTGCCAGCAGCTTAAGGACTAGTCGATGGAATGAGCAGTTCTTC. This gives the protein CASSLRTSRWNEQFF.